The clone carrying this T cell receptor (beta chain) was detected only a few times. The entry originates in a study of human T cells and chemical hapten exposure. Study as a whole: Sensitization employed 2% DPC on around 2 cm by around 2 cm of upper inner arm skin. Small pooled library volume differences chiefly drove per-sample TCR yield variation.

Germline V gene data show CDR1 as SGHTA and CDR2 as FQGNSA. This CDR3 comprises 16 residues. J lost 0 bases, V lost 1 base, and 6 bases had no gene match. As the library was built, unique molecular identifiers were attached to individual cDNA molecules. TCRdb redid the calling of the RACE reads with MiXCR, one entry per CDR3 protein. Counted here are 180,000 or so distinct CDR3 sequences, around 15% occurring once; the ten biggest clones make up 1.7%. Time point in this sample: patch test 1, 2 weeks after DPC sensitization. Documented treatment: therapeutic diphenylcyclopropenone sensitization with weekly scalp DPC. Venepuncture was done earlier than the placement of each patch test.

The sequence was obtained from a woman younger than 45 with alopecia areata. Some clones in this sample may be carry-over from other donors' samples. The J gene is TRBJ2-7, the V gene TRBV7-2; 7 positions match TRBD2. The sequencing used whole blood, collected in connection with sensitization to the hapten diphenylcyclopropenone (DPC). CDR3 DNA sequence: TGTGCCAGCAGCTTAGTTGGCGGGGGAAGCTCCTACGAGCAGTACTTC. Protein product: CASSLVGGGSSYEQYF.